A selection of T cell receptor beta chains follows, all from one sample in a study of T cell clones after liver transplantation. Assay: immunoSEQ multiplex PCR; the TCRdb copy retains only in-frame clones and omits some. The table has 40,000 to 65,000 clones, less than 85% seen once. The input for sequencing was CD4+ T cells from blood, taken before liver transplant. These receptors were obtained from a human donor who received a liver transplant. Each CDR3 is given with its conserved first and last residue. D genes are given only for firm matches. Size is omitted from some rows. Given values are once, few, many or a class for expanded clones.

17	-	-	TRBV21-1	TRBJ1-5	TGTGCCAGCAGCAAAGTTTGTACAGCGGGTGCGCGTCAGCCCCAGCATTTT	CASSKVCTAGARQPQHF
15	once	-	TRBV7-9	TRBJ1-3	TGTGCCAGCAGCTTAGGGGCGGTTACAGGAAACACCATATATTTT	CASSLGAVTGNTIYF
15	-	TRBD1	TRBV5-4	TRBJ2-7	TGTGCCAGCAGCTTCCCGGGACAGGGACCCTACGAGCAGTACTTC	CASSFPGQGPYEQYF
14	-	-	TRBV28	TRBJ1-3	TGTGCCAGCAGTTTCCTACAGGGAGGGAACACCATATATTTT	CASSFLQGGNTIYF
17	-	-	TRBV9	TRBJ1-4	TGTGCCAGCAGCGTAGGAGAGATCCTTGCAACTAATGAAAAACTGTTTTTT	CASSVGEILATNEKLFF
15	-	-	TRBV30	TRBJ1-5	TGTGCCTGGAGTGTTGGTCAGACTAGCAATCAGCCCCAGCATTTT	CAWSVGQTSNQPQHF
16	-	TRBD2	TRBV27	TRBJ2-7	TGTGCCAGCAGTGGTAGTAGCGGGAGGCTGGGCCACGAGCAGTACTTC	CASSGSSGRLGHEQYF
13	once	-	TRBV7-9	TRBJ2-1	TGTGCCAGCAGCGCCAATCAGGGAAATGAGCAGTTCTTC	CASSANQGNEQFF
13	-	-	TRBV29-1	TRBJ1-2	TGCAGCACCCGTGAGGGCGACTCATATGGCTACACCTTC	CSTREGDSYGYTF
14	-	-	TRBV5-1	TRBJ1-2	TGCGCCAGCAGCTTGAGTAACGCTCGGTATGGCTACACCTTC	CASSLSNARYGYTF
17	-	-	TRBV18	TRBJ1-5	TGTGCCAGCTCAGCGGTCCAGTTGGAGTTAGGCAATCAGCCCCAGCATTTT	CASSAVQLELGNQPQHF
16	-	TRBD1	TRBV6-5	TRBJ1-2	TGTGCCAGCAGTTACTCTAAGGCAGGGGGCGTCTATGGCTACACCTTC	CASSYSKAGGVYGYTF
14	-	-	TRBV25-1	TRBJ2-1	TGTGCCAGCAGGGACGATAGGTTTTACAATGAGCAGTTCTTC	CASRDDRFYNEQFF
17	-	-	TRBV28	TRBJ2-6	TGTGCCAGCAGTTCCCCGGGGAACCCTCTCGGGGCCAACGTCCTGACTTTC	CASSSPGNPLGANVLTF
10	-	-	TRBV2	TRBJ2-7	TGTGCCAGCTCGAATTACGAGCAGTACTTC	CASSNYEQYF
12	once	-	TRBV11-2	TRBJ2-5	TGTGCCAGCAGCTATTTACAAGAGACCCAGTACTTC	CASSYLQETQYF
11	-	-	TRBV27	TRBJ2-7	TGTGCCATCTCGAGGGGCTACGAGCAGTACTTC	CAISRGYEQYF
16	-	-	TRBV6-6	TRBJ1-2	TGTGCCAGCAGCGGCCCTGGAACAGGGAGGTCACATGGCTACACCTTC	CASSGPGTGRSHGYTF
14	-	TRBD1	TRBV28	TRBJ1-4	TGTGCCAGCAGACGGGACAGGGGAAATGAAAAACTGTTTTTT	CASRRDRGNEKLFF
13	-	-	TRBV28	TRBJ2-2	TGTGCCAGCAGTTTTCCGAACACCGGGGAGCTGTTTTTT	CASSFPNTGELFF
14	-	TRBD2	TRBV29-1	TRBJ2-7	TGCAGCGTAGTTTTACCCCGGGGGGGGAACGAGCAGTACTTC	CSVVLPRGGNEQYF
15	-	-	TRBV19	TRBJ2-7	TGTGCCAGTAGTATAACAGGCGGAAATCCCTACGAGCAGTACTTC	CASSITGGNPYEQYF
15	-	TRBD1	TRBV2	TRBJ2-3	TGTGCCAGCAGTGAAAACAGGGGGCGCGCAGATACGCAGTATTTT	CASSENRGRADTQYF
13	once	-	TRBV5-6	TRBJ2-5	TGTGCCAGCAGCTTGGGGTATCGAGAGACCCAGTACTTC	CASSLGYRETQYF
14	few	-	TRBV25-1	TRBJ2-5	TGTGCCAGCAGTGGGGGAAGGGTATACGAGACCCAGTACTTC	CASSGGRVYETQYF
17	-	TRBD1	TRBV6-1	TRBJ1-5	TGTGCCAGCAGTGCTAAAAGACGGGACAGCCGTAATCAGCCCCAGCATTTT	CASSAKRRDSRNQPQHF
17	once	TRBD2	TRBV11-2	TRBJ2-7	TGTGCCAGCAGCCCCTGGGGCCGCGGGAGCAGTTCCTACGAGCAGTACTTC	CASSPWGRGSSSYEQYF
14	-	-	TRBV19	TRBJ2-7	TGTGCCAGTAGTATAGGTGGGAGCCCATACGAGCAGTACTTC	CASSIGGSPYEQYF
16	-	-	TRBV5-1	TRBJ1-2	TGCGCCAGCAGCGAGTCCGGGACACGGGGGAACTATGGCTACACCTTC	CASSESGTRGNYGYTF
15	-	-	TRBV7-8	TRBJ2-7	TGTGCCAGCAGCTTAGTGGACCTAGGAGGCTACGAGCAGTACTTC	CASSLVDLGGYEQYF
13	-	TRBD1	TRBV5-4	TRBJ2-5	TGTGCCAGCAGCTTGGTTGGGACAGGGAAACAGTACTTC	CASSLVGTGKQYF
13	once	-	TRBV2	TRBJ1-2	TGTGCCAGCAGTGAAAGACGACCTTATGGCTACACCTTC	CASSERRPYGYTF
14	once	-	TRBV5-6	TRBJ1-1	TGTGCCAGCAGCCCAGGGGCGACGAACACTGAAGCTTTCTTT	CASSPGATNTEAFF
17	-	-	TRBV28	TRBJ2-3	TGTGCCAGCAGTTCGGGGGATGCAGGGGGACGGGCAGATACGCAGTATTTT	CASSSGDAGGRADTQYF
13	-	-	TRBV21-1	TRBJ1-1	TGTGCCAGCAGCGGGGGAACGGACACTGAAGCTTTCTTT	CASSGGTDTEAFF
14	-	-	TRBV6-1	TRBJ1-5	TGTGCCAGCAGTGAAGTGACAGAGAATCAGCCCCAGCATTTT	CASSEVTENQPQHF
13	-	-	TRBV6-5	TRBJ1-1	TGTGCCAGCAGTCGGGATACGAACACTGAAGCTTTCTTT	CASSRDTNTEAFF
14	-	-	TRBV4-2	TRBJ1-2	TGTGCCAGCAGCCAAGATCGGGCAGGGGAAGGCTACACCTTC	CASSQDRAGEGYTF
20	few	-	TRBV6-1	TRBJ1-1	TGTGCCAGCAGTGACCGAGCTTCTCAGGGGATTTTAGTTCGAAACACTGAAGCTTTCTTT	CASSDRASQGILVRNTEAFF
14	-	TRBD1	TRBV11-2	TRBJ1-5	TGTGCCAGCAGTCAGGACAGGGGAAATCAGCCCCAGCATTTT	CASSQDRGNQPQHF
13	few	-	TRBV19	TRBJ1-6	TGTGCCAGTAGCCAAGACCGGGGATCACCCCTCCACTTT	CASSQDRGSPLHF
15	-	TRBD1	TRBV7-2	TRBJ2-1	TGTGCCAGCAGCGGCCCGGGACAGGGTTTCAATGAGCAGTTCTTC	CASSGPGQGFNEQFF
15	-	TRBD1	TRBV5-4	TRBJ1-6	TGTGCCAGCAGCAACGACAGGGGCCGCAATTCACCCCTCCACTTT	CASSNDRGRNSPLHF
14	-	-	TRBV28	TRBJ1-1	TGTGCCAGCGGCCCTGGAGGGGCTCTCACTGAAGCTTTCTTT	CASGPGGALTEAFF
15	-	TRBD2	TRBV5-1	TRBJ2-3	TGCGCCAGCAGCTTGGGACTAGCGGAGGGGAATACGCAGTATTTT	CASSLGLAEGNTQYF
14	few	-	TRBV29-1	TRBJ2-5	TGCAGCGTGCTCCGGGATCCTAATTTAGAGACCCAGTACTTC	CSVLRDPNLETQYF
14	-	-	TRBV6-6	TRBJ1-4	TGTGCCAGCAGTTATTCTGGGGGAGGGGAAAAACTGTTTTTT	CASSYSGGGEKLFF
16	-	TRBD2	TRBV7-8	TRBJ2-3	TGTGCCAGCAGCTTAGCGGGGACTAGGACCACAGATACGCAGTATTTT	CASSLAGTRTTDTQYF
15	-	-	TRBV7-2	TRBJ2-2	TGTGCCAGCAGCTTGACCAGATTAAACACCGGGGAGCTGTTTTTT	CASSLTRLNTGELFF
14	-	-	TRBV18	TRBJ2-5	TGTGCCAGCTCACCATTGGGGTTACAAGAGACCCAGTACTTC	CASSPLGLQETQYF
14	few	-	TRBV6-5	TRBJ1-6	TGTGCCACCCGTTTGGCATCAGACAATTCACCCCTCCACTTT	CATRLASDNSPLHF
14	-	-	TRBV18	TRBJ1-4	TGTGCCAGCTCATTCCAGACAACTAATGAAAAACTGTTTTTT	CASSFQTTNEKLFF
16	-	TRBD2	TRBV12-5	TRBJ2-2	TGTGCTAGTGGCCCAAGCCGGGCCGCGGGGGGCGGGGAGCTGTTTTTT	CASGPSRAAGGGELFF
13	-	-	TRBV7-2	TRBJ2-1	TGTGCCAGCAGCTTCGGGGGCTACAATGAGCAGTTCTTC	CASSFGGYNEQFF
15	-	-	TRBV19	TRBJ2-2	TGTGCCAGTAGTATCCGGGGAAGATTCACCGGGGAGCTGTTTTTT	CASSIRGRFTGELFF
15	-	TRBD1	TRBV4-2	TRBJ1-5	TGTGCCAGCAGCCTGGTGAGGGGGCCGGATCAGCCCCAGCATTTT	CASSLVRGPDQPQHF